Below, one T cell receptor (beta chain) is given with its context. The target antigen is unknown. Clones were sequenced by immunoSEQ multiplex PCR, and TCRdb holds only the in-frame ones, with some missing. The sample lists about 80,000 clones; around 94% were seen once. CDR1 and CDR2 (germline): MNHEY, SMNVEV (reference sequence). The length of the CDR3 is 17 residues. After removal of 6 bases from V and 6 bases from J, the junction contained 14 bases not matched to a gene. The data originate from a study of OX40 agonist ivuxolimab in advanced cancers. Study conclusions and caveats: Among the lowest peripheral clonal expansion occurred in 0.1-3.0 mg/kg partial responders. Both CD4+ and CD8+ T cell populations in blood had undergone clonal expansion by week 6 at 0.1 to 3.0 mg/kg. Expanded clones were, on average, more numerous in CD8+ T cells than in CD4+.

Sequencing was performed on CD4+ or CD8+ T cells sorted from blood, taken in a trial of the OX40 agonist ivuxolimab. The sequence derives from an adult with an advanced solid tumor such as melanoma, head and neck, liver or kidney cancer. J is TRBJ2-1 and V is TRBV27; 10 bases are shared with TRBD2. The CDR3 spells CASRYSWTSGPINEQFF. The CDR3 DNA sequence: TGTGCCAGCAGATACTCTTGGACTAGCGGTCCGATCAATGAGCAGTTCTTC.